One T cell receptor beta chain is described in this entry. What it recognizes is unknown. The same CDR3 is also encoded by other DNA sequences in this sample. The data are from a study of T cell responses to AZD1222 COVID-19 vaccine. Regarding the study as a whole: At baseline, just a handful of AZD1222 recipients tested seropositive.

Some clones are missing from TCRdb's copy, which holds only in-frame ones; the method was immunoSEQ multiplex PCR. This table holds roughly 120,000 clones, around nine tenths found once. The germline V gene encodes CDR1 SGHRS and CDR2 YFSETQ. The V end lost 0 bases, the J end lost 1 base, and 4 bases lay between the germline ends. The CDR3 totals 13 residues. This receptor was taken from an adult in good health. Sequenced material: peripheral blood, taken on day 0 of AZD1222 vaccination. The chain recombines TRBV5-1 with TRBJ1-1; no definite D call. The CDR3 DNA reads TGCGCCAGCAGCTTGGGGAGGAACACTGAAGCTTTCTTT. Protein: CASSLGRNTEAFF.